The 7 T cell receptor beta chains reported below all come from one sample, sequenced in a study of cytomegalovirus exposure and HLA in healthy donors (dated by TCRdb to 2016 to 2017). To prepare the library, the immunoSEQ multiplex PCR assay was applied. A mixture of 60 forward primers for TCR Vbeta segments and 13 reverse primers for TCR Jbeta segments was used in the multiplex PCR. This immuneACCESS table, as held by TCRdb, lists in-frame sequences with V and J called but not all clones. Of the missing ones, under half trace to an unresolved V gene in checked studies; the others have no known cause. Present in this sample are 99,000 or so clones, around 79% of which were seen just once. 5.8% of the sample is held by the ten biggest clonotypes. The source material was PBMCs. These TCRs come from a man aged 60-69 years in good health and CMV-seropositive.

The V gene is TRBV6-1, the J gene TRBJ1-1; TRBD1 matches 7 bases. CDR1 is MNHNS and CDR2 is SASEGT in the germline V gene. Germline trimming cut 8 bases from V and 0 bases from J; bases unmatched to any gene: 6. The CDR3 sequence is 14 residues long. CDR3 loop: CASVSGTVNTEAFF. CDR3 nucleotides: TGTGCCAGCGTGTCCGGGACAGTGAACACTGAAGCTTTCTTT.

This clone showed up just a few times. The V gene is TRBV6-6, the J gene TRBJ1-2, with D possibly TRBD1 on 6 matching bases. Germline values: CDR1 MNHNY, CDR2 SVGAGI (reference sequence). The CDR3 totals 11 residues. V shed 5 bases and J shed 8 bases, with 9 bases lying between them. Written as DNA, the CDR3 is TGTGCCAGCAGTAGACAGGACGGCTACACCTTC. This gives the protein CASSRQDGYTF.

The chain has TRBV19 and TRBJ2-2; 9 positions match TRBD2. The J segment lost 0 bases and the V segment lost 0 bases, leaving 2 bases of the junction unmatched. There are 17 residues in the CDR3. Per the germline V gene, CDR1 is LNHDA and CDR2 is SQIVND (reference sequence). This chain's CDR3 is CASSIEVAGANTGELFF. The CDR3 DNA reads TGTGCCAGTAGTATAGAGGTAGCGGGGGCGAACACCGGGGAGCTGTTTTTT.

The genes are TRBV10-3 and TRBJ2-3; 7 bases line up with TRBD2. The CDR3 has 13 residues. Germline CDR1 and CDR2: ENHRY and SYGVKD. V lost 8 bases, J lost 0 bases, and 2 bases stayed unmatched. The CDR3 region is CAIEAGSTDTQYF. CDR3 in DNA: TGTGCCATCGAAGCGGGGAGCACAGATACGCAGTATTTT.

The chain uses TRBV5-4 and TRBJ1-4, with 9 bases fitting TRBD1. V lost 0 bases and J lost 5; bases outside the gene matches: 2. The CDR3 covers 15 residues. CDR1 and CDR2 (germline): SGHNT, YYREEE (reference sequence). The CDR3 DNA is TGTGCCAGCAGCTTGGGGACAGGGGTAAATGAAAAACTGTTTTTT. It translates to CASSLGTGVNEKLFF.

J is TRBJ2-7 and V is TRBV11-2, with 11 bases lining up with TRBD2. CDR3 length: 15 residues. In germline, CDR1 is SGHAT, CDR2 FQNNGV. The V segment lost 5 bases and the J segment 4 bases; nucleotides outside the gene matches: 7. The CDR3 DNA sequence: TGTGCCAGCAGCCTCCGACTAGCGGGGACTTACGAGCAGTACTTC. Protein sequence: CASSLRLAGTYEQYF.

This clone has just one count. This sequence joins TRBV11-2 and TRBJ2-2; D is possibly TRBD2 (6 bases). V lost 3 bases and J lost 1, with 9 bases in between. Per germline, CDR1 SGHAT and CDR2 FQNNGV. The CDR3 sequence is 15 residues long. CDR3 bases: TGTGCCAGCAGCTTTTCGGGGGAGAACACCGGGGAGCTGTTTTTT. This gives the protein CASSFSGENTGELFF.